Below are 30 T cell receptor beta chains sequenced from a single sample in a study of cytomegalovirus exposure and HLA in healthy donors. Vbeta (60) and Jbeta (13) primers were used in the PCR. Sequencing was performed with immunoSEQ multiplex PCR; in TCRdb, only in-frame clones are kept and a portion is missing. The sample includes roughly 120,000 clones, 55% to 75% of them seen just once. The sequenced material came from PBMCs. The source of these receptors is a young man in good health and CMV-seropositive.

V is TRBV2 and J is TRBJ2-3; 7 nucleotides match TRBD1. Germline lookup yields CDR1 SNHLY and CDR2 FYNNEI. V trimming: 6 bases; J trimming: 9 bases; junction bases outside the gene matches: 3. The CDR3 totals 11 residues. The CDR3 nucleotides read TGTGCCAGCAGCCGGGACAGCACGCAGTATTTT. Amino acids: CASSRDSTQYF.

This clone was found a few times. The CDR3 nucleotides read TGTGCCAGCAGCTTAGGGACTAGCGGGACCAATGAGCAGTTCTTC. Translation gives CASSLGTSGTNEQFF. The rearrangement joins TRBV11-2 to TRBJ2-1, with 12 nucleotides matching TRBD2. Germline V gene sequence: CDR1 SGHAT, CDR2 FQNNGV. This CDR3 is built from 15 residues. J gave up 6 bases and V 1 base, and 1 base lay outside the gene matches.

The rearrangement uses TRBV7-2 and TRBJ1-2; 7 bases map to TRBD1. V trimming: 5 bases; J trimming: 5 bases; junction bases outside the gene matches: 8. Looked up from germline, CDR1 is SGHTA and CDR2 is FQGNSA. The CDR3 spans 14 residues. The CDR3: CASSPGGQPYGYTF. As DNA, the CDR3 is TGTGCCAGCAGCCCAGGGGGACAGCCGTATGGCTACACCTTC.

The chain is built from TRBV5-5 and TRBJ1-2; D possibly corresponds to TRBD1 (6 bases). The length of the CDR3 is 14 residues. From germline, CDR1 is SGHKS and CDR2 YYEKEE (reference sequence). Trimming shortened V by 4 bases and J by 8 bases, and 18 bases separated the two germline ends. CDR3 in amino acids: CASSATGVHWGYTF. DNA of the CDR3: TGTGCCAGCAGCGCGACAGGTGTCCATTGGGGCTACACCTTC.

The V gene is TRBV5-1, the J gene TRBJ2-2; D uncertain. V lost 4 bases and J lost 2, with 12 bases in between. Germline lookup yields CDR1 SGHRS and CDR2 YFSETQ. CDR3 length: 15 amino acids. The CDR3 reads CASSPEPGNTGELFF. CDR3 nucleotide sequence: TGCGCCAGCAGCCCGGAGCCCGGTAACACCGGGGAGCTGTTTTTT.

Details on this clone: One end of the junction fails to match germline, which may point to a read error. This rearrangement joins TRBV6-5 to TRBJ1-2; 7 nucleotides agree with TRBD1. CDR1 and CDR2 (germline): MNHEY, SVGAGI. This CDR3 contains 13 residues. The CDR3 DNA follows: TGTGCCAGCAGTACCCCAAGACAGGGTTGGTTCGCCTTC. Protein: CASSTPRQGWFAF.

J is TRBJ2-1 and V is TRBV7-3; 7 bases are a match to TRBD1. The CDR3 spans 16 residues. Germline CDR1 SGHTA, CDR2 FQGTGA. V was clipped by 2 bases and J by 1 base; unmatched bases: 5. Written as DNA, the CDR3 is TGTGCCAGCAGCTTAGTTGCAGGGGGTTCCTACAATGAGCAGTTCTTC. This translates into CASSLVAGGSYNEQFF.

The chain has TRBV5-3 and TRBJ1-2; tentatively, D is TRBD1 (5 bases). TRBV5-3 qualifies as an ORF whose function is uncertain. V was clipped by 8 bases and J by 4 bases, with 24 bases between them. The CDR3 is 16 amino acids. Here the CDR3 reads CASATRRQGLAYGYTF. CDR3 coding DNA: TGTGCCAGCGCAACCCGCCGCCAGGGACTCGCCTATGGCTACACCTTC.

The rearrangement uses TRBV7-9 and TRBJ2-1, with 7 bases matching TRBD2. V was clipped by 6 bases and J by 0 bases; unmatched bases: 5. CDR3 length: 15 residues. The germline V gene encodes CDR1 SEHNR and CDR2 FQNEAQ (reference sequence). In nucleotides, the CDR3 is TGTGCCAGCAGGCTAGCGGCTAGCTCCTACAATGAGCAGTTCTTC. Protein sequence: CASRLAASSYNEQFF.

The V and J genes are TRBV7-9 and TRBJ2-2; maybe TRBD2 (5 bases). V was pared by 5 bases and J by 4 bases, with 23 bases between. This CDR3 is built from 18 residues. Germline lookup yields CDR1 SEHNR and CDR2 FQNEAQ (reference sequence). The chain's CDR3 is CASSPYPASPSTTGELFF. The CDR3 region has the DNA TGTGCCAGCAGCCCATACCCAGCTAGCCCCTCGACCACCGGGGAGCTGTTTTTT.

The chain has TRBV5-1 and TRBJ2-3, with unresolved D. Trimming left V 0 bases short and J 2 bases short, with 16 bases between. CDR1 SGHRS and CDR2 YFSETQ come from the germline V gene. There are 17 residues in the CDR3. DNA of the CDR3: TGCGCCAGCAGCTTGGCCCACGGCGGCTACAACACAGATACGCAGTATTTT. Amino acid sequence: CASSLAHGGYNTDTQYF. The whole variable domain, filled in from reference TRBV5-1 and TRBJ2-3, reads KAGVTQTPRYLIKTRGQQVTLSCSPISGHRSVSWYQQTPGQGLQFLFEYFSETQRNKGNFPGRFSGRQFSNSRSEMNVSTLELGDSALYLCASSLAHGGYNTDTQYFGPGTRLTVL.

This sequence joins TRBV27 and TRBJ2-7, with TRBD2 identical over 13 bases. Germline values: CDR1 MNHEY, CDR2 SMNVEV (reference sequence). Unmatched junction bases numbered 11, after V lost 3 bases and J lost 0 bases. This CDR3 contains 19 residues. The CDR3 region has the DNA TGTGCCAGCAGTTTCCAAAGGACTAGCGGGAGCCTAAGCTCCTACGAGCAGTACTTC. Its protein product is CASSFQRTSGSLSSYEQYF.

The CDR3 sequence is CASSPQGASYEQYF. The CDR3 coding sequence is TGTGCCAGCAGTCCCCAGGGGGCCTCCTACGAGCAGTACTTC. The chain links TRBV6-5 to TRBJ2-7; 8 nucleotides match TRBD1. Per the germline V gene, CDR1 is MNHEY and CDR2 is SVGAGI. Trimming took 5 bases from V and 0 from J; bases not matched to a gene: 3. This CDR3 spans 14 amino acids.

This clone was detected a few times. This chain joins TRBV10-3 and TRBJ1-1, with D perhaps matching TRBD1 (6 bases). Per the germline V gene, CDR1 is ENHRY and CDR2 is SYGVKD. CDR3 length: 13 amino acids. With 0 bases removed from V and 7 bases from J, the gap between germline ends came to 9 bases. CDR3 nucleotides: TGTGCCATCAGTGAGTCACAGGGCCGTGAAGCTTTCTTT. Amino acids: CAISESQGREAFF.

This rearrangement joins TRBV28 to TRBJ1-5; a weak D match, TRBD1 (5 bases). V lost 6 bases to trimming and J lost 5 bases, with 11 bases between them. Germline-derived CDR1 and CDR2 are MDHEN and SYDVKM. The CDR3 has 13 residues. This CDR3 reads CASSRQTYQPQHF. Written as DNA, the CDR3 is TGTGCCAGCAGCAGACAGACTTATCAGCCCCAGCATTTT.

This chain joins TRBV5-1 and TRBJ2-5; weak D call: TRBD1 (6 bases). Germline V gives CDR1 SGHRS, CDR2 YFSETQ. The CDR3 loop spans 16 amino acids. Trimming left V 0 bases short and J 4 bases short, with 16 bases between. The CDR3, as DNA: TGCGCCAGCAGCTTGGAAAACAGGGTATTGCGAGAGACCCAGTACTTC. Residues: CASSLENRVLRETQYF.

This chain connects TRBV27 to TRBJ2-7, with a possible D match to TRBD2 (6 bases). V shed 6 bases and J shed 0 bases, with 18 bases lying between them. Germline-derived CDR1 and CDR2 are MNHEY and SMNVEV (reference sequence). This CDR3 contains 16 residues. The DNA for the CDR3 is TGTGCCAGCAGCCGCGGAGGGGCCCAGAGCTCCTACGAGCAGTACTTC. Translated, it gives CASSRGGAQSSYEQYF.

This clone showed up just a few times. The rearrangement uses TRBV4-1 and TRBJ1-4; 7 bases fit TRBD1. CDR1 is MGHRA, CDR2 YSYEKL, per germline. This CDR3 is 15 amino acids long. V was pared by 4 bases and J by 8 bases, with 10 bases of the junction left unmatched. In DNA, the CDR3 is TGCGCCAGCAGCCGGGGACAGTCCCCCGGGGAAAAACTGTTTTTT. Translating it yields CASSRGQSPGEKLFF.

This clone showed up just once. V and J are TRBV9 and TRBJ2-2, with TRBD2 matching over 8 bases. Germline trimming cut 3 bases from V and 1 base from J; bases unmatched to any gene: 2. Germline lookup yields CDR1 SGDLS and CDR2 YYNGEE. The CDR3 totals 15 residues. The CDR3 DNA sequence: TGTGCCAGCAGCGGACTAGCGCAGAACACCGGGGAGCTGTTTTTT. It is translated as CASSGLAQNTGELFF.

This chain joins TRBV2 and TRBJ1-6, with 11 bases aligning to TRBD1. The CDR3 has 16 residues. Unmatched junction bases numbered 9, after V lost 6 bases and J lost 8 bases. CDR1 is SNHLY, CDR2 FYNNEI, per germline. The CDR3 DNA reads TGTGCCAGCAGGATGGGACAGGGGGTAATTGATTCACCCCTCCACTTT. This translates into CASRMGQGVIDSPLHF. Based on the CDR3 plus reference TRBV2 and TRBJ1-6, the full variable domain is EPEVTQTPSHQVTQMGQEVILRCVPISNHLYFYWYRQILGQKVEFLVSFYNNEISEKSEIFDDQFSVERPDGSNFTLKIRSTKLEDSAMYFCASRMGQGVIDSPLHFGNGTRLTVT.

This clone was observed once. CDR3 in amino acids: CASSNLAGGINEQFF. The DNA for the CDR3 is TGTGCCAGCAGCAATCTAGCGGGAGGAATCAATGAGCAGTTCTTC. The chain employs TRBV28 and TRBJ2-1, with 11 nucleotides matching TRBD2. With V trimmed by 6 bases and J by 6 bases, 7 bases remained unmatched. The CDR3 contains 15 residues. From germline, CDR1 is MDHEN and CDR2 SYDVKM.

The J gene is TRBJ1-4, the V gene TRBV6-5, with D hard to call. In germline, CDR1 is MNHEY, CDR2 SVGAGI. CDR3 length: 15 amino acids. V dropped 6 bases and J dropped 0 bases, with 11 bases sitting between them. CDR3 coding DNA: TGTGCCAGCAGGCCCTTTGAGTCAACTAATGAAAAACTGTTTTTT. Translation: CASRPFESTNEKLFF.

CDR3 in DNA: TGTGCCAGCAGCGTAGGCGGGGGACGCTCCTACAATGAGCAGTTCTTC. Translation: CASSVGGGRSYNEQFF. The V call is TRBV9, the J call TRBJ2-1, with 7 bases lining up with TRBD2. CDR1 is SGDLS and CDR2 is YYNGEE in the germline V gene. CDR3 length: 16 amino acids. After removal of 0 bases from V and 0 bases from J, the junction contained 3 bases not matched to a gene.

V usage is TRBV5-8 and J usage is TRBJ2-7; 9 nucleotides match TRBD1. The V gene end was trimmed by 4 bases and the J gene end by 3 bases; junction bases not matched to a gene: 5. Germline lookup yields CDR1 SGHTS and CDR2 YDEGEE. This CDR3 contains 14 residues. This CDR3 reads CASSPDRGRYEQYF. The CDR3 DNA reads TGTGCCAGCAGCCCGGACAGGGGCCGCTACGAGCAGTACTTC.

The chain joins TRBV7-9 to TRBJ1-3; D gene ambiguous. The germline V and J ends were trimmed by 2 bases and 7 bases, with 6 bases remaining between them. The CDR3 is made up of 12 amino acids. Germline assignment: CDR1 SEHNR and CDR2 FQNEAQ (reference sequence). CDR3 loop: CASSLPPNTIYF. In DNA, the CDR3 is TGTGCCAGCAGCTTACCCCCTAACACCATATATTTT.

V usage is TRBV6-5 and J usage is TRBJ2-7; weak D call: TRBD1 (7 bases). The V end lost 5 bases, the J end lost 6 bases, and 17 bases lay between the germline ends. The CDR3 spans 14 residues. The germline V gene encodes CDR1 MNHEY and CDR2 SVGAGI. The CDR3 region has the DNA TGTGCCAGCAGTGCGGGAACAGGGGTATTCGAGCAGTACTTC. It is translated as CASSAGTGVFEQYF.

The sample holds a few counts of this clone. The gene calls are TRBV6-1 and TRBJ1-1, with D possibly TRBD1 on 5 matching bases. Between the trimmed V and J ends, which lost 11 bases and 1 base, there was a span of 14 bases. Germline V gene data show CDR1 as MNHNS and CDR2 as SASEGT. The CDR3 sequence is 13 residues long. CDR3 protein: CAGEPRGNTEAFF. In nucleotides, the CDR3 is TGTGCCGGGGAACCTAGGGGGAACACTGAAGCTTTCTTT.

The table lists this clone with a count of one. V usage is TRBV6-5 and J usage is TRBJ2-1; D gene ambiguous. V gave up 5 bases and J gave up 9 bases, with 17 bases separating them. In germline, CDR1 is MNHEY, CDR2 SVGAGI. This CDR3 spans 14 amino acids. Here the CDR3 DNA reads TGTGCCAGCAGTCCCCTGAGGCGATCCCTTGAGCAGTTCTTC. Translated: CASSPLRRSLEQFF.

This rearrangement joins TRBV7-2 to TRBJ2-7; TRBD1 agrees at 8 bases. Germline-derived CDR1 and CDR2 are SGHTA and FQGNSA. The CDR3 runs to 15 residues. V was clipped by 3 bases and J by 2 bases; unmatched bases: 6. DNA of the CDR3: TGTGCCAGCAGCTTCCGGACAGGGATAGCCTACGAGCAGTACTTC. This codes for CASSFRTGIAYEQYF.

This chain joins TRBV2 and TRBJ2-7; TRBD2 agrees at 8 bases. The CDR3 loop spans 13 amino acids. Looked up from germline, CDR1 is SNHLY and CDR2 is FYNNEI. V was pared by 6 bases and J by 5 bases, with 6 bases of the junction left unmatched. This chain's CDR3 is CASSLTSDNEQYF. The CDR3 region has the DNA TGTGCCAGCAGCCTGACTAGCGACAACGAGCAGTACTTC.